This TCR beta chain is from a study of low-dose radiotherapy and immunotherapy resistance in tumors. Study as a whole: 1 Gy per fraction was delivered to Cohort 2 every two weeks, for 13 Gy total over 26 weeks. Patients were given intravenous nivolumab 240 mg every two weeks plus ipilimumab 1 mg/kg every six weeks.

As their treatment, donors received nivolumab, ipilimumab, aspirin, low-dose cyclophosphamide and low-dose radiotherapy. cDNA synthesis used a TRAV/TRBV-specific primer set for both chains. Amplification, which lasted 15 to 20 PCR cycles, used a constant-region primer and V-primer adapter to amplify TCRs. Through in vitro transcription, the mRNA that had been isolated was amplified. MiXCR, run by TCRdb on the reads, gives a single entry per CDR3 protein. The sample comprises 17,000 or so distinct CDR3 sequences, approximately 63% of which are singletons, and 4.5% to 7% rests with the top ten. Germline V gene sequence: CDR1 MNHNS, CDR2 SASEGT. The germline V and J ends were trimmed by 7 bases and 8 bases, with 26 bases remaining between them. The CDR3 is 16 residues long. This clonotype has a handful of counts.

The TCR was taken from a human donor with advanced metastatic prostate, ovarian, gallbladder or colorectal cancer (not recorded which). This table probably holds off-target reads from a library built for another chain. V is TRBV6-1 and J is TRBJ1-2, with D perhaps matching TRBD1 (5 bases). CDR3 in DNA: TGTGCCAGCACCTTCCGGGGCGAAACACTAACTGGGGGCTACACCTTC. This encodes CASTFRGETLTGGYTF.